This T cell receptor beta chain emerged from a study of blood T cell repertoires in COVID-19. Study-wide context: The United States, Italy and Spain were the sources of the acute and convalescent COVID-19 samples.

This CDR3 region has 12 residues. Looked up from germline, CDR1 is SGHNT and CDR2 is YENEEA. The V gene lost 5 bases and the J gene lost 8 bases, with 10 bases spanning the gap. The assay was immunoSEQ multiplex PCR, and TCRdb's table has in-frame clones only and misses some. The sample carries about 100,000 clones, around four fifths recorded once. V and J are TRBV11-3 and TRBJ1-3; D uncertain. This sequence originates from a man aged 45-60 years with active or convalescent COVID-19. The sample taken for sequencing was peripheral blood. The chain's CDR3 is CASSVPGDTIYF. CDR3 nucleotide sequence: TGTGCCAGCAGCGTCCCGGGAGACACCATATATTTT.